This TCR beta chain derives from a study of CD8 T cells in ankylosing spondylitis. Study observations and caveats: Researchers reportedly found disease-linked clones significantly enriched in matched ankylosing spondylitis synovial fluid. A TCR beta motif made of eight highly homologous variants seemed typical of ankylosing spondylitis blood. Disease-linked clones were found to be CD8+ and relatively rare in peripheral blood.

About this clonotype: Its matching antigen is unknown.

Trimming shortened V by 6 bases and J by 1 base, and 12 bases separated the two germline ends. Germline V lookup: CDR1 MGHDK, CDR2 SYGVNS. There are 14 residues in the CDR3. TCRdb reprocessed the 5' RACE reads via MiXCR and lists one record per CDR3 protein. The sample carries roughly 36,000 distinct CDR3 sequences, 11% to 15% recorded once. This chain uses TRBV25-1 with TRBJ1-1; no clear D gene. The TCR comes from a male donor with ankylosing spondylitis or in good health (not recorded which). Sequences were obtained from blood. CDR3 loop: CASSPTGENTEAFF. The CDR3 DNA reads TGTGCCAGCAGCCCCACCGGGGAGAACACTGAAGCTTTCTTT.